This TCR beta chain was captured in a study of OX40 agonist ivuxolimab in advanced cancers. Profiling relied on immunoSEQ multiplex PCR, and the TCRdb table lists in-frame clones only, not all of them. The data contain some 70,000 clones, 70% to 90% of them singletons. V was shortened by 5 bases and J by 3 bases, with 16 bases between the two germline ends. The V gene's germline CDR1 is GTSNPN and CDR2 SVGIG (reference sequence). The CDR3 covers 14 residues. The chain combines TRBV30 with TRBJ1-2; D is perhaps TRBD1 (5 bases). The sample was CD4+ or CD8+ T cells sorted from blood, taken in a trial of the OX40 agonist ivuxolimab. The clonotype comes from an adult with an advanced solid tumor such as melanoma, head and neck, liver or kidney cancer. CDR3 in amino acids: CAWPWGEGDYGYTF. The DNA for the CDR3 is TGTGCCTGGCCATGGGGGGAAGGGGACTATGGCTACACCTTC.